The rows below give T cell receptor beta chains drawn from one sample of a study of identical twins. TCRdb fed the 5' RACE reads into MiXCR, producing one record per CDR3 protein. This sample yields about 550,000 distinct CDR3 sequences, of which approximately 20% are seen a single time; more than 0.4% belongs to the top ten. The sample was also reused in another study, on yellow fever vaccine responses in identical twins.

Sample: CD4+ T cells sorted from blood. The receptors were gathered from a woman in her late teens or twenties in good health. Both conserved end residues are part of each CDR3. Fields, in order: J gene, clone size, V gene, D gene, CDR3 protein, CDR3 DNA. D genes are given only for firm matches. Only part of the rows carry a size: once, few, many, or a class if the clone is expanded.

j_gene: TRBJ2-1
abundance: few
v_gene: TRBV10-3
d_gene: TRBD2
CDR3aa: CAISALAGLFYNEQFF
CDR3nt: TGTGCCATCAGTGCATTAGCGGGGCTATTCTACAATGAGCAGTTCTTC

j_gene: TRBJ2-1
abundance: -
v_gene: TRBV10-3
d_gene: TRBD2
CDR3aa: CAISQTSGTYNEQFF
CDR3nt: TGTGCCATCAGTCAGACTAGCGGGACCTACAATGAGCAGTTCTTC

j_gene: TRBJ1-1
abundance: -
v_gene: TRBV15
d_gene: -
CDR3aa: CATSRDTVRAVEAFF
CDR3nt: TGTGCCACCAGCAGAGACACGGTCCGCGCCGTTGAAGCTTTCTTT

j_gene: TRBJ2-1
abundance: -
v_gene: TRBV10-3
d_gene: -
CDR3aa: CAIRSTSSYNEQFF
CDR3nt: TGTGCCATCAGATCGACTAGTTCCTACAATGAGCAGTTCTTC

j_gene: TRBJ2-1
abundance: many
v_gene: TRBV7-9
d_gene: TRBD1
CDR3aa: CASSSIGTGTGDEQFF
CDR3nt: TGTGCCAGCAGCTCAATCGGGACAGGGACGGGCGATGAGCAGTTCTTC

j_gene: TRBJ1-1
abundance: few
v_gene: TRBV7-9
d_gene: -
CDR3aa: CASSLALRNTEAFF
CDR3nt: TGTGCCAGCAGCTTAGCGCTGAGGAACACTGAAGCTTTCTTT

j_gene: TRBJ2-7
abundance: -
v_gene: TRBV9
d_gene: -
CDR3aa: CASSESTASYEQYF
CDR3nt: TGTGCCAGCAGCGAATCGACAGCTTCCTACGAGCAGTACTTC

j_gene: TRBJ2-3
abundance: -
v_gene: TRBV3-1
d_gene: TRBD1
CDR3aa: CASSQDDRATLGDTQYF
CDR3nt: TGTGCCAGCAGCCAAGATGACAGGGCTACTTTGGGAGATACGCAGTATTTT

j_gene: TRBJ2-1
abundance: few
v_gene: TRBV5-1
d_gene: -
CDR3aa: CATAGSGNEQFF
CDR3nt: TGCGCCACCGCGGGATCCGGGAATGAGCAGTTCTTC

j_gene: TRBJ2-3
abundance: -
v_gene: TRBV5-1
d_gene: -
CDR3aa: CASSPSALTDTQYF
CDR3nt: TGCGCCAGCAGCCCCTCAGCGCTCACAGATACGCAGTATTTT

j_gene: TRBJ2-2
abundance: few
v_gene: TRBV15
d_gene: -
CDR3aa: CATSRDRYGQKTGELFF
CDR3nt: TGTGCCACCAGCAGAGATCGCTATGGACAGAAAACCGGGGAGCTGTTTTTT

j_gene: TRBJ2-3
abundance: -
v_gene: TRBV15
d_gene: TRBD2
CDR3aa: CATSRVWGTSGYSTDTQYF
CDR3nt: TGTGCCACCAGCAGAGTTTGGGGGACTAGCGGATATAGCACAGATACGCAGTATTTT

j_gene: TRBJ1-2
abundance: -
v_gene: TRBV20-1
d_gene: TRBD1
CDR3aa: CSAAGTGFNGYTF
CDR3nt: TGCAGTGCGGCCGGGACAGGGTTCAATGGCTACACCTTC

j_gene: TRBJ2-4
abundance: -
v_gene: TRBV14
d_gene: -
CDR3aa: CASSQAGFVKNIQYF
CDR3nt: TGTGCCAGCAGCCAAGCAGGTTTTGTCAAAAACATTCAGTACTTC

j_gene: TRBJ2-5
abundance: few
v_gene: TRBV7-9
d_gene: TRBD1
CDR3aa: CASSLGSRGKETQYF
CDR3nt: TGTGCCAGCAGCTTAGGGTCCAGGGGGAAAGAGACCCAGTACTTC

j_gene: TRBJ1-2
abundance: -
v_gene: TRBV7-2
d_gene: -
CDR3aa: CASSFPQNYGYTF
CDR3nt: TGTGCCAGCAGCTTTCCCCAAAACTATGGCTACACCTTC

j_gene: TRBJ2-3
abundance: few
v_gene: TRBV20-1
d_gene: TRBD2
CDR3aa: CSARAHGTSGITDTQYF
CDR3nt: TGCAGTGCTAGAGCCCACGGGACTAGCGGGATCACAGATACGCAGTATTTT

j_gene: TRBJ2-1
abundance: -
v_gene: TRBV12-3/TRBV12-4
d_gene: -
CDR3aa: CASNPRGFSYNEQFF
CDR3nt: TGTGCCAGCAACCCGAGGGGTTTCTCCTACAATGAGCAGTTCTTC

j_gene: TRBJ2-1
abundance: -
v_gene: TRBV7-9
d_gene: -
CDR3aa: CASSFGTGTTKQFF
CDR3nt: TGTGCCAGCAGCTTCGGGACGGGGACAACTAAGCAGTTCTTC

j_gene: TRBJ2-4
abundance: many
v_gene: TRBV4-1
d_gene: -
CDR3aa: CASSQEITGFSSLAKNIQYF
CDR3nt: TGCGCCAGCAGCCAAGAGATTACAGGTTTTTCATCTTTAGCCAAAAACATTCAGTACTTC

j_gene: TRBJ2-3
abundance: -
v_gene: TRBV12-3/TRBV12-4
d_gene: TRBD2
CDR3aa: CASSLRTSGGPTDTQYF
CDR3nt: TGTGCCAGCAGCCTGAGGACTAGCGGGGGGCCCACAGATACGCAGTATTTT

j_gene: TRBJ2-1
abundance: -
v_gene: TRBV5-1
d_gene: -
CDR3aa: CASSLSPSRNEQFF
CDR3nt: TGCGCCAGCAGCTTGTCTCCTAGCCGCAATGAGCAGTTCTTC

j_gene: TRBJ2-1
abundance: -
v_gene: TRBV24-1
d_gene: TRBD1
CDR3aa: CATSLSGTGSRLSSYNEQFF
CDR3nt: TGTGCCACCAGCCTTTCGGGGACAGGGAGTAGGCTGAGCTCCTACAATGAGCAGTTCTTC

j_gene: TRBJ2-7
abundance: -
v_gene: TRBV24-1
d_gene: TRBD1
CDR3aa: CATQGEFYEQYF
CDR3nt: TGTGCCACCCAGGGGGAGTTCTACGAGCAGTACTTC

j_gene: TRBJ2-3
abundance: -
v_gene: TRBV20-1
d_gene: -
CDR3aa: CSASGGGGTDTQYF
CDR3nt: TGCAGTGCCAGTGGGGGCGGCGGGACAGATACGCAGTATTTT

j_gene: TRBJ1-1
abundance: once
v_gene: TRBV11-2
d_gene: -
CDR3aa: CASSLFSNTLGGGGFF
CDR3nt: TGTGCCAGCAGCTTATTTTCCAACACCCTAGGCGGCGGGGGTTTCTTT

j_gene: TRBJ2-7
abundance: -
v_gene: TRBV18
d_gene: -
CDR3aa: CASSPRGAAYEQYF
CDR3nt: TGTGCCAGCTCACCGAGGGGGGCTGCCTACGAGCAGTACTTC

j_gene: TRBJ2-1
abundance: -
v_gene: TRBV10-3
d_gene: TRBD2
CDR3aa: CAIRQTTSGRSYNEQFF
CDR3nt: TGTGCCATCAGGCAGACAACTAGCGGGAGATCCTACAATGAGCAGTTCTTC

j_gene: TRBJ2-7
abundance: -
v_gene: TRBV3-1
d_gene: TRBD1
CDR3aa: CASSPTGGTTEQYF
CDR3nt: TGTGCCAGCAGCCCCACAGGGGGGACCACCGAGCAGTACTTC

j_gene: TRBJ1-1
abundance: few
v_gene: TRBV7-2
d_gene: -
CDR3aa: CASSTTGLAVTTEAFF
CDR3nt: TGTGCCAGCAGCACTACGGGTTTGGCGGTAACGACTGAAGCTTTCTTT

j_gene: TRBJ2-5
abundance: -
v_gene: TRBV7-9
d_gene: TRBD2
CDR3aa: CASSLEGLAGYQETQYF
CDR3nt: TGTGCCAGCAGCTTAGAAGGACTAGCGGGGTACCAAGAGACCCAGTACTTC

j_gene: TRBJ1-1
abundance: few
v_gene: TRBV3-1
d_gene: -
CDR3aa: CASSQSDRRRSNTEAFF
CDR3nt: TGTGCCAGCAGCCAATCCGACAGACGGCGGTCGAACACTGAAGCTTTCTTT

j_gene: TRBJ1-4
abundance: -
v_gene: TRBV5-1
d_gene: -
CDR3aa: CASSLSGSEKLFF
CDR3nt: TGCGCCAGCAGCTTGTCGGGAAGTGAAAAACTGTTTTTT

j_gene: TRBJ1-6
abundance: -
v_gene: TRBV12-3/TRBV12-4
d_gene: -
CDR3aa: CASSRRTSSPLHF
CDR3nt: TGTGCCAGCAGCAGACGGACGAGTTCACCCCTCCACTTT

j_gene: TRBJ2-2
abundance: few
v_gene: TRBV9
d_gene: TRBD2
CDR3aa: CASSLAGNSGELFF
CDR3nt: TGTGCCAGCAGTTTAGCGGGGAATAGCGGGGAGCTGTTTTTT

j_gene: TRBJ2-1
abundance: few
v_gene: TRBV2
d_gene: -
CDR3aa: CASRLTGTTGEQFF
CDR3nt: TGTGCCAGCAGACTTACCGGAACGACCGGTGAGCAGTTCTTC

j_gene: TRBJ2-1
abundance: many
v_gene: TRBV7-3
d_gene: TRBD2
CDR3aa: CASSVLAGAYNEQFF
CDR3nt: TGTGCCAGCAGCGTCCTAGCGGGAGCCTACAATGAGCAGTTCTTC

j_gene: TRBJ1-1
abundance: -
v_gene: TRBV10-3
d_gene: -
CDR3aa: CAISEAEGGTEAFF
CDR3nt: TGTGCCATCAGTGAGGCTGAAGGGGGGACTGAAGCTTTCTTT

j_gene: TRBJ1-4
abundance: few
v_gene: TRBV5-1
d_gene: -
CDR3aa: CASSLDGAGEEKLFF
CDR3nt: TGCGCCAGCAGCTTGGACGGGGCAGGGGAAGAAAAACTGTTTTTT

j_gene: TRBJ2-3
abundance: -
v_gene: TRBV27
d_gene: TRBD1
CDR3aa: CASSSDRVFADTQYF
CDR3nt: TGTGCCAGCAGTTCGGACAGGGTATTTGCAGATACGCAGTATTTT

j_gene: TRBJ2-4
abundance: few
v_gene: TRBV27
d_gene: -
CDR3aa: CASSLRVDKNIQYF
CDR3nt: TGTGCCAGCAGTTTAAGGGTGGATAAAAACATTCAGTACTTC

j_gene: TRBJ2-7
abundance: many
v_gene: TRBV12-3/TRBV12-4
d_gene: TRBD2
CDR3aa: CASSEPGGSVYEQYF
CDR3nt: TGTGCCAGCAGCGAGCCAGGCGGGAGCGTCTACGAGCAGTACTTC

j_gene: TRBJ2-5
abundance: few
v_gene: TRBV18
d_gene: TRBD1
CDR3aa: CATTLLGQGYETQYF
CDR3nt: TGTGCCACCACTCTTCTGGGACAGGGGTACGAGACCCAGTACTTC

j_gene: TRBJ1-1
abundance: few
v_gene: TRBV10-3
d_gene: -
CDR3aa: CAITEQPNTEAFF
CDR3nt: TGTGCCATCACCGAGCAGCCGAACACTGAAGCTTTCTTT

j_gene: TRBJ1-1
abundance: -
v_gene: TRBV20-1
d_gene: -
CDR3aa: CSARWDTEAFF
CDR3nt: TGCAGTGCTCGCTGGGACACTGAAGCTTTCTTT

j_gene: TRBJ1-5
abundance: few
v_gene: TRBV12-3/TRBV12-4
d_gene: TRBD1
CDR3aa: CASSRTGLDQPQHF
CDR3nt: TGTGCCAGCAGCCGGACAGGGTTGGATCAGCCCCAGCATTTT

j_gene: TRBJ2-1
abundance: -
v_gene: TRBV18
d_gene: -
CDR3aa: CASSPGVAESNEQFF
CDR3nt: TGTGCCAGCTCACCAGGGGTAGCGGAGAGCAATGAGCAGTTCTTC

j_gene: TRBJ1-1
abundance: few
v_gene: TRBV12-3/TRBV12-4
d_gene: -
CDR3aa: CASSLGGRSNTEAFF
CDR3nt: TGTGCCAGCAGTTTAGGTGGAAGGTCGAACACTGAAGCTTTCTTT

j_gene: TRBJ2-7
abundance: few
v_gene: TRBV12-3/TRBV12-4
d_gene: TRBD1
CDR3aa: CASKQGAKEQYF
CDR3nt: TGTGCCAGCAAGCAGGGGGCGAAAGAGCAGTACTTC

j_gene: TRBJ2-1
abundance: -
v_gene: TRBV12-3/TRBV12-4
d_gene: -
CDR3aa: CASSFFLRGERDEQFF
CDR3nt: TGTGCCAGCAGTTTCTTCCTTAGGGGGGAGAGGGATGAGCAGTTCTTC

j_gene: TRBJ2-1
abundance: few
v_gene: TRBV11-3
d_gene: -
CDR3aa: CASSPFGTQNNEQFF
CDR3nt: TGTGCCAGCAGCCCATTTGGGACGCAGAACAATGAGCAGTTCTTC

j_gene: TRBJ2-1
abundance: -
v_gene: TRBV12-3/TRBV12-4
d_gene: -
CDR3aa: CASLARGEQFF
CDR3nt: TGTGCCAGCCTGGCGCGGGGTGAGCAGTTCTTC

j_gene: TRBJ2-2
abundance: -
v_gene: TRBV28
d_gene: TRBD1
CDR3aa: CASSPSGTASTGELFF
CDR3nt: TGTGCCAGCAGTCCCTCGGGGACAGCCTCCACCGGGGAGCTGTTTTTT

j_gene: TRBJ1-4
abundance: few
v_gene: TRBV20-1
d_gene: -
CDR3aa: CSAGGQGEKLFF
CDR3nt: TGCAGTGCTGGGGGCCAGGGTGAAAAACTGTTTTTT

j_gene: TRBJ1-4
abundance: once
v_gene: TRBV2
d_gene: -
CDR3aa: CASTREGPNEKLFF
CDR3nt: TGTGCCAGCACCCGAGAGGGCCCTAATGAAAAACTGTTTTTT

j_gene: TRBJ1-1
abundance: few
v_gene: TRBV27
d_gene: TRBD1
CDR3aa: CASSWTGYMNTEAFF
CDR3nt: TGTGCCAGCAGTTGGACAGGGTACATGAACACTGAAGCTTTCTTT

j_gene: TRBJ2-5
abundance: -
v_gene: TRBV20-1
d_gene: -
CDR3aa: CSARVAGTLIF
CDR3nt: TGCAGTGCTAGAGTAGCCGGGACACTGATTTTC

j_gene: TRBJ2-3
abundance: few
v_gene: TRBV6-1
d_gene: -
CDR3aa: CASRPAGITDTQYF
CDR3nt: TGTGCCAGTCGACCGGCGGGGATCACAGATACGCAGTATTTT

j_gene: TRBJ2-3
abundance: -
v_gene: TRBV5-1
d_gene: TRBD2
CDR3aa: CASSLPAGVTDTQYF
CDR3nt: TGCGCCAGCAGCTTGCCAGCGGGGGTCACAGATACGCAGTATTTT

j_gene: TRBJ2-1
abundance: few
v_gene: TRBV5-5
d_gene: TRBD1
CDR3aa: CASSSWTGTYNEQFF
CDR3nt: TGTGCCAGCAGCTCTTGGACAGGTACCTACAATGAGCAGTTCTTC